These 7 T cell receptor beta chains were sequenced from one sample in a study of blood T cell repertoires in COVID-19. Sequenced by immunoSEQ multiplex PCR; TCRdb stores in-frame clones only, minus some. The sample comprises 400,000 to 550,000 clones, roughly 85% of which are singletons, and almost 2% rests with the top ten. Material for sequencing was PBMCs or T cells enriched from blood (not recorded which). Source of these receptors: a woman aged 18-30 years with acute COVID-19.

V gene TRBV15 combines with J gene TRBJ1-2, with unresolved D. The CDR3 consists of 13 residues. Germline V gene data show CDR1 as LNHNV and CDR2 as YYDKDF (reference sequence). Trimming shortened V by 1 base and J by 4 bases, and 7 bases separated the two germline ends. The CDR3 region has the DNA TGTGCCACCAGCAGAGGGGAGGTCTATGGCTACACCTTC. Protein sequence: CATSRGEVYGYTF. The full variable domain, in which reference TRBV15 and TRBJ1-2 provide the parts outside the CDR3, is DAMVIQNPRYQVTQFGKPVTLSCSQTLNHNVMYWYQQKSSQAPKLLFHYYDKDFNNEADTPDNFQSRRPNTSFCFLDIRSPGLGDTAMYLCATSRGEVYGYTFGSGTRLTVV.

The V gene is TRBV24-1, the J gene TRBJ2-1, with 9 bases matching TRBD1. The CDR3 is 17 amino acids. Germline loops: CDR1 KGHDR, CDR2 SFDVKD. With V trimmed by 0 bases and J by 2 bases, 4 bases remained unmatched. CDR3 region: CATSDLGTGTTYNEQFF. CDR3 nucleotide sequence: TGTGCCACCAGTGATTTGGGGACAGGGACGACCTACAATGAGCAGTTCTTC.

The chain joins TRBV2 to TRBJ2-3; a weak D match, TRBD2 (6 bases). Germline CDR1 SNHLY, CDR2 FYNNEI. This CDR3 is 15 amino acids long. The ends were cut back, 3 bases at V and 5 bases at J, with 15 bases in the middle. CDR3 region: CASSEGSGEVDTQYF. The CDR3 coding sequence is TGTGCCAGCAGTGAGGGTAGCGGTGAGGTAGATACGCAGTATTTT.

This sequence joins TRBV18 and TRBJ1-1; 9 nucleotides align to TRBD1. The germline gives CDR1 KGHSH, CDR2 LQKENI. The V segment lost 3 bases and the J segment 1 base; nucleotides outside the gene matches: 21. The CDR3 is 21 amino acids. The chain's CDR3 is CASSPGHFTGGTGIGNTEAFF. In nucleotides, the CDR3 is TGTGCCAGCTCACCGGGACATTTTACAGGGGGCACGGGGATAGGGAACACTGAAGCTTTCTTT.

The V call is TRBV28, the J call TRBJ1-4; 9 nucleotides agree with TRBD1. CDR3 length: 12 residues. Germline V CDR1 and CDR2: MDHEN, SYDVKM. Losses at the gene ends were 10 bases for V and 7 bases for J; bases not matched to a gene: 4. CDR3 sequence reads: CATGTGIEKLFF. DNA of the CDR3: TGTGCCACCGGGACAGGGATTGAAAAACTGTTTTTT.

This clone was observed once. The genes are TRBV6-5 and TRBJ2-1, with 8 bases matching TRBD2. The germline CDR1 and CDR2 sequences are MNHEY and SVGAGI. CDR3 length: 13 residues. The junction had 2 bases not matched to a gene; V was cut back by 4 bases and J by 6 bases. CDR3 DNA: TGTGCCAGCAGTTCGGGGGGGTTCAATGAGCAGTTCTTC. It yields the protein CASSSGGFNEQFF.

This chain joins TRBV19 and TRBJ1-6, with 8 bases fitting TRBD1. V lost 4 bases, J lost 6 bases, and 5 bases stayed unmatched. The CDR3 is 15 amino acids. In germline, CDR1 is LNHDA, CDR2 SQIVND (reference sequence). CDR3 residues: CASSTGQVVNSPLHF. CDR3 DNA sequence: TGTGCCAGTAGTACGGGACAGGTAGTTAATTCACCCCTCCACTTT.